A selection of T cell receptor beta chains follows, all from one sample in a study of cytomegalovirus exposure and HLA in healthy donors. Sequencing was performed with immunoSEQ multiplex PCR; in TCRdb, only in-frame clones are kept and a portion is missing. The sample comprises about 120,000 clones, 75% to 90% of which are singletons, and about 0.22% rests with the top ten. The sequenced sample consisted of PBMCs. These receptors all come from a man in his fifties in good health and CMV-seronegative. Each CDR3 is given with its conserved first and last residue. The D gene is left open where the match is weak. Not every row has a clone size; where given, it reads once, few, many or a size class.

cdr3_aa cdr3_nt j_call clone_size v_call d_call
CASSPRFRTPREQYF TGTGCCAGCAGCCCCCGTTTCCGGACTCCCCGCGAGCAGTACTTC TRBJ2-7 - TRBV13 -
CAIREDRARYGYTF TGTGCCATCAGAGAGGACAGAGCTAGGTATGGCTACACCTTC TRBJ1-2 - TRBV10-3 -
CAISEWSGGLGTEAFF TGTGCCATCAGTGAGTGGTCGGGGGGGTTGGGCACTGAAGCTTTCTTT TRBJ1-1 - TRBV10-3 -
CASSSGLTEAFF TGTGCCAGCAGTTCCGGACTCACTGAAGCTTTCTTT TRBJ1-1 - TRBV6-5 -
CASSFLSRQYF TGTGCCAGCAGCTTCCTTTCGCGGCAGTACTTC TRBJ2-7 - TRBV5-8 -
CASSGGLAQSTDTQYF TGTGCCAGCAGTGGGGGACTAGCGCAAAGCACAGATACGCAGTATTTT TRBJ2-3 - TRBV2 TRBD2
CASSRDRGSNQPQHF TGTGCCAGCAGCCGTGACAGGGGGAGCAATCAGCCCCAGCATTTT TRBJ1-5 - TRBV6-5 TRBD1
CASRYPADTQYF TGTGCCAGCAGATACCCGGCAGATACGCAGTATTTT TRBJ2-3 - TRBV7-2 -
CASSLGGLAGQETQYF TGCGCCAGCAGCTTGGGGGGACTAGCGGGGCAAGAGACCCAGTACTTC TRBJ2-5 - TRBV5-1 TRBD2
CASSLAAAPDTQYF TGTGCCAGCAGCTTAGCGGCGGCCCCGGATACGCAGTATTTT TRBJ2-3 - TRBV7-2 -
CASSRTGDSEAFF TGCGCCAGCAGCCGCACGGGGGACAGTGAAGCTTTCTTT TRBJ1-1 - TRBV4-3 TRBD1
CASSPPDRHQPQHF TGTGCCAGCAGCCCTCCCGACAGACATCAGCCCCAGCATTTT TRBJ1-5 - TRBV7-2 -
CASSQDKGGMDGYTF TGCGCCAGCAGCCAAGATAAAGGGGGAATGGATGGCTACACCTTC TRBJ1-2 - TRBV4-1 -
CASSTTANYGYTF TGTGCCAGCAGTACGACAGCTAACTATGGCTACACCTTC TRBJ1-2 - TRBV5-4 -
CASSSVTPRGYTF TGTGCCAGCAGCTCGGTTACGCCCCGGGGCTACACCTTC TRBJ1-2 - TRBV5-4 -
CASSSGAGLNNEQFF TGTGCCAGCAGCTCCGGGGCGGGGCTAAACAATGAGCAGTTCTTC TRBJ2-1 few TRBV7-9 -
CAAQPGLSYNEQFF TGTGCCGCACAACCCGGACTATCTTACAATGAGCAGTTCTTC TRBJ2-1 - TRBV6-1 -
CASSQEPPGPLHQPQHF TGCGCCAGCAGCCAAGAACCTCCAGGGCCTCTCCATCAGCCCCAGCATTTT TRBJ1-5 - TRBV4-1 -
CASSRTAPSNQPQHF TGTGCCAGTAGTCGGACTGCTCCTAGCAATCAGCCCCAGCATTTT TRBJ1-5 - TRBV19 -
CAWSDGPLSGNTIYF TGTGCCTGGAGTGACGGTCCTCTCTCTGGAAACACCATATATTTT TRBJ1-3 once TRBV30 -
CASSLTGAGYEQYF TGTGCCAGCAGTCTAACAGGGGCCGGGTACGAGCAGTACTTC TRBJ2-7 - TRBV28 TRBD1
CAWSPSNEQFF TGTGCCTGGAGTCCTTCGAATGAGCAGTTCTTC TRBJ2-1 - TRBV30 -